This T cell receptor beta chain originates from a study of tumor-infiltrating lymphocytes in localized non-small cell lung cancer. The CDR3 totals 17 residues. Per the germline V gene, CDR1 is SGHRS and CDR2 is YFSETQ. Trimming cost V 3 bases and J 2 bases; bases outside gene matches: 6. TCRdb's copy holds only in-frame clones and misses some; the assay was immunoSEQ multiplex PCR. The sample lists approximately 16,000 clones, roughly 43% occurring once. Sequencing was carried out using lung tumor tissue. V and J are TRBV5-1 and TRBJ2-5, with 14 bases lining up with TRBD2. The receptor's source is a human donor with non-small cell lung cancer. For the CDR3, the DNA is TGCGCCAGCAGCTCCGGGACTAGCGGGGGTAGTCAAGAGACCCAGTACTTC. It codes for CASSSGTSGGSQETQYF. The full variable domain, with the rest looked up from reference TRBV5-1 and TRBJ2-5, is KAGVTQTPRYLIKTRGQQVTLSCSPISGHRSVSWYQQTPGQGLQFLFEYFSETQRNKGNFPGRFSGRQFSNSRSEMNVSTLELGDSALYLCASSSGTSGGSQETQYFGPGTRLLVL.